The 25 T cell receptor beta chains below come from one sample, sequenced in a study of blood T cell repertoires in COVID-19. Method: immunoSEQ multiplex PCR; TCRdb's copy keeps in-frame clones and lacks some. The sample has fewer than 650,000 clones; around 90% are singletons. What was sequenced was peripheral blood. All receptors derive from a woman in her forties or fifties with COVID-19, enrolled during active disease.

As to this clone: Other DNA sequences within the sample encode an identical CDR3. The chain couples TRBV7-9 to TRBJ1-1; TRBD1 is a possible D gene (6 bases). Germline V CDR1 and CDR2: SEHNR, FQNEAQ (reference sequence). The CDR3 loop spans 14 amino acids. V was shortened by 1 base and J by 1 base, with 7 bases between the two germline ends. This CDR3 reads CASSLGQANTEAFF. The CDR3 DNA follows: TGTGCCAGCAGCTTAGGACAGGCGAACACTGAAGCTTTCTTT.

The sample holds one count of this clone. CDR3 residues: CASREIGYQPQHF. The CDR3, as DNA: TGTGCCAGCAGAGAGATCGGGTATCAGCCCCAGCATTTT. The gene calls are TRBV6-5 and TRBJ1-5, with no clear D. Trimming stripped 6 bases from V and 5 bases from J, with 11 bases between. The germline CDR1 and CDR2 sequences are MNHEY and SVGAGI. The CDR3 spans 13 residues.

The chain uses TRBV3-1 (or the pseudogene TRBV3-2) and TRBJ1-2; D is unclear. The CDR3 length is 16 residues. V lost 0 bases and J lost 4, with 15 bases in between. Germline lookup yields CDR1 LGHDT and CDR2 YNNKEL (reference sequence). The CDR3 here is CASSQDHSSPSYGYTF. DNA of the CDR3: TGTGCCAGCAGCCAAGATCACAGTTCCCCTTCCTATGGCTACACCTTC.

This chain uses TRBV29-1 with TRBJ2-3; the D gene is possibly TRBD2 (5 bases). CDR3 size: 13 residues. The germline V gene has CDR1 SQVTM and CDR2 ANQGSEA. V gave up 0 bases and J gave up 4 bases, with 8 bases separating them. The CDR3 DNA reads as TGCAGCGTTGAAGATGGGCGGGCAGATACGCAGTATTTT. It translates to CSVEDGRADTQYF.

The chain combines TRBV5-1 with TRBJ2-7; 9 nucleotides agree with TRBD2. The CDR3 length is 17 residues. Germline V gene lookup returns CDR1 SGHRS and CDR2 YFSETQ. Unmatched junction bases numbered 9, after V lost 0 bases and J lost 2 bases. CDR3 DNA sequence: TGCGCCAGCAGCTTGGACCCCAGCGGGGGGAGACCCTACGAGCAGTACTTC. Its translation is CASSLDPSGGRPYEQYF.

This sequence joins TRBV6-2 or TRBV6-3 and TRBJ1-2, with TRBD1 identical over 8 bases. The germline gives CDR1 MNHEY, CDR2 SVGEGT. CDR3 size: 19 residues. The J segment lost 4 bases and the V segment lost 5 bases, leaving 21 bases of the junction unmatched. This CDR3 is CASSPELPDQGAYFYGYTF. CDR3 nucleotide sequence: TGTGCCAGCAGTCCCGAATTACCAGATCAGGGGGCCTACTTCTATGGCTACACCTTC.

The V and J genes are TRBV5-4 and TRBJ1-1, with 7 bases lining up with TRBD1. The CDR3 consists of 13 residues. J gave up 4 bases and V 2 bases, and 2 bases lay outside the gene matches. Germline V CDR1 and CDR2: SGHNT, YYREEE (reference sequence). The CDR3 nucleotides read TGTGCCAGCAGCTTACCAGGGGGCACTGAAGCTTTCTTT. Its translation is CASSLPGGTEAFF. Variable domain in full (rest from reference TRBV5-4 and TRBJ1-1): ETGVTQSPTHLIKTRGQQVTLRCSSQSGHNTVSWYQQALGQGPQFIFQYYREEENGRGNFPPRFSGLQFPNYSSELNVNALELDDSALYLCASSLPGGTEAFFGQGTRLTVV.

In its sample, this clone was seen once. This chain links TRBV30 with TRBJ1-1; D may be TRBD1 (5 bases). Trimming left V 4 bases short and J 6 bases short, with 18 bases between. The CDR3 has 14 amino acids. Germline V gene data show CDR1 as GTSNPN and CDR2 as SVGIG (reference sequence). CDR3: CAWNGASPEPEAFF. The CDR3 DNA follows: TGTGCCTGGAATGGGGCGAGCCCCGAGCCTGAAGCTTTCTTT.

The CDR3 is CSMGQGTEQYF. The DNA of the CDR3 is TGCAGCATGGGACAGGGAACCGAGCAGTACTTC. This chain links TRBV29-1 with TRBJ2-7, with 9 bases that match TRBD1. The CDR3 has 11 residues. Germline trimming cut 8 bases from V and 6 bases from J; bases unmatched to any gene: 5. CDR1 and CDR2 (germline): SQVTM, ANQGSEA.

This rearrangement joins TRBV4-1 to TRBJ1-2; a weak D match, TRBD1 (5 bases). V dropped 4 bases and J dropped 0 bases, with 21 bases sitting between them. Germline loops: CDR1 MGHRA, CDR2 YSYEKL. This CDR3 is 18 amino acids long. This CDR3 reads CASSLWGRQSPANYGYTF. CDR3 bases: TGCGCCAGCAGCCTCTGGGGTAGACAGTCCCCAGCTAACTATGGCTACACCTTC.

A remark on this clone: Other DNA sequences in the sample encode the same CDR3. The chain uses TRBV28 and TRBJ2-2, with TRBD2 identical over 7 bases. V lost 3 bases and J lost 1; bases outside the gene matches: 2. The CDR3 runs to 15 residues. Germline CDR1 is MDHEN and CDR2 is SYDVKM. CDR3 nucleotide sequence: TGTGCCAGCAGTTTGGGGGGGATGAACACCGGGGAGCTGTTTTTT. Protein product: CASSLGGMNTGELFF.

The chain has TRBV6-5 and TRBJ1-2, with D maybe TRBD1 (5 bases). Germline V gene lookup returns CDR1 MNHEY and CDR2 SVGAGI. Trimming cost V 7 bases and J 4 bases, with 16 bases left between them. The CDR3 covers 14 residues. CDR3 residues: CASNPIRVLYGYTF. CDR3 nucleotides: TGTGCCAGCAATCCGATCAGGGTCCTCTATGGCTACACCTTC.

The chain is built from TRBV29-1 and TRBJ2-3; 7 positions agree with TRBD1. The CDR3 sequence is 16 residues long. Looked up from germline, CDR1 is SQVTM and CDR2 is ANQGSEA. Losses at the gene ends were 5 bases for V and 3 bases for J; bases not matched to a gene: 14. The DNA for the CDR3 is TGCAGCGTTTTCACCCTTCAGAGGGGGCAGACAGATACGCAGTATTTT. The encoded protein is CSVFTLQRGQTDTQYF.

This clone was detected only once. This rearrangement joins TRBV6-4 to TRBJ1-4; no clear D. The CDR3 runs 14 residues. Germline lookup yields CDR1 MRHNA and CDR2 SNTAGT. The V end was cut by 8 bases, the J end by 8 bases, with 18 bases between. CDR3 coding DNA: TGTGCCAGCGCGAGAAGGAGGGATCGGGAAAAACTGTTTTTT. It translates to CASARRRDREKLFF.

In this sample, this clone turned up once. The sample holds other DNA sequences that translate to the same CDR3. The J gene is TRBJ1-5, the V gene TRBV24-1; the match to TRBD1 covers 8 bases. The CDR3 extends over 15 amino acids. The junction had 4 bases not matched to a gene; V was cut back by 3 bases and J by 4 bases. The germline CDR1 and CDR2 sequences are KGHDR and SFDVKD. In DNA form, the CDR3 reads TGTGCCACCAGTGATGGACAGGGATTAAATCAGCCCCAGCATTTT. This encodes CATSDGQGLNQPQHF.

The chain joins TRBV10-1 to TRBJ1-1; TRBD1 matches 7 bases. Germline V CDR1 and CDR2: WNHNN, SYGVQD (reference sequence). With 8 bases clipped from V and 10 bases from J, the junction kept 16 bases outside the gene matches. This CDR3 is 14 amino acids long. CDR3 sequence: CASSRENRGIGAFF. The CDR3 DNA reads as TGCGCCAGCTCCCGTGAGAACAGGGGCATCGGAGCTTTCTTT.

This chain uses TRBV2 with TRBJ2-2; a weak D match, TRBD2 (5 bases). CDR1 is SNHLY and CDR2 is FYNNEI in the germline V gene. This CDR3 has 14 residues. V lost 7 bases and J 10 bases, leaving 19 bases between the germline ends. The CDR3 bases are TGTGCCAGCAAGCCAAGGGTCCTAGCTCTGGAGCTGTTTTTT. As protein: CASKPRVLALELFF.

The V call is TRBV11-1, the J call TRBJ2-7; TRBD2 aligns across 8 bases. The junction had 2 bases not matched to a gene; V was cut back by 1 base and J by 0 bases. The CDR3 covers 15 residues. Germline CDR1 and CDR2: SGHAT and FQDESV (reference sequence). The CDR3 region has the DNA TGTGCCAGCAGCTTAGTGAGCGGGGGCTCCTACGAGCAGTACTTC. Translation gives CASSLVSGGSYEQYF.

The rearrangement uses TRBV5-4 and TRBJ1-2; 8 bases agree with TRBD1. This CDR3 has 15 amino acids. V shed 3 bases, J shed 3 bases, and the junction held 7 bases outside the gene matches. CDR1 and CDR2 from the germline V gene are SGHNT and YYREEE (reference sequence). The CDR3 loop reads CASSSGQGRDYGYTF. DNA of the CDR3: TGTGCCAGCAGCTCTGGACAGGGTAGAGACTATGGCTACACCTTC.

In its sample, this clone was seen once. The chain recombines TRBV7-2 with TRBJ1-2; TRBD1 matches 8 bases. The CDR3 runs 16 residues. The germline V gene has CDR1 SGHTA and CDR2 FQGNSA. V dropped 0 bases and J dropped 7; count of bases not matched to a gene: 10. CDR3 loop: CASSLAPQGAVGGYTF. CDR3 DNA: TGTGCCAGCAGCTTAGCGCCGCAGGGGGCAGTAGGTGGCTACACCTTC. The whole variable domain, filled in from reference TRBV7-2 and TRBJ1-2, reads GAGVSQSPSNKVTEKGKDVELRCDPISGHTALYWYRQSLGQGLEFLIYFQGNSAPDKSGLPSDRFSAERTGGSVSTLTIQRTQQEDSAVYLCASSLAPQGAVGGYTFGSGTRLTVV.

This chain uses TRBV27 with TRBJ2-2; TRBD2 matches 8 bases. Germline V gene data show CDR1 as MNHEY and CDR2 as SMNVEV (reference sequence). Trimming at V came to 6 bases and at J to 9 bases, leaving 6 bases not matched to a gene. This CDR3 has 13 residues. This chain's CDR3 is CASSYGRARELFF. The DNA for the CDR3 is TGTGCCAGCAGCTACGGGAGGGCGCGGGAGCTGTTTTTT.

The chain links TRBV6-5 to TRBJ1-1; D is perhaps TRBD1 (5 bases). V lost 0 bases and J lost 1, with 12 bases in between. This CDR3 has 16 residues. CDR1 is MNHEY and CDR2 is SVGAGI in the germline V gene. The CDR3, as DNA: TGTGCCAGCAGTTACTCGGGGGGGAGACGGAACACTGAAGCTTTCTTT. Translating gives CASSYSGGRRNTEAFF.

This chain links TRBV9 with TRBJ2-3, with 16 bases fitting TRBD2. The CDR3 extends over 18 amino acids. Trimming at V came to 5 bases and at J to 1 base, leaving 7 bases not matched to a gene. Germline CDR1 reads SGDLS; CDR2 reads YYNGEE. The CDR3 sequence: CASSSSGTSGGGTDTQYF. The CDR3 region has the DNA TGTGCCAGCAGTTCCTCCGGGACTAGCGGGGGGGGCACAGATACGCAGTATTTT.

The table lists this clone with a few counts. DNA of the CDR3: TGTGCCAGTAGTACGACTAGCGGGGGGTCCTACGAGCAGTACTTC. Its protein is CASSTTSGGSYEQYF. The chain is built from TRBV19 and TRBJ2-7, with 13 bases identical to TRBD2. This CDR3 is built from 15 residues. Looked up from germline, CDR1 is LNHDA and CDR2 is SQIVND (reference sequence). Germline trimming cut 4 bases from V and 1 base from J; bases unmatched to any gene: 1.

The CDR3 here is CASSLAVGTGSEQYF. DNA of the CDR3: TGTGCCAGCAGCTTAGCAGTCGGGACAGGGAGCGAGCAGTACTTC. V and J are TRBV7-8 and TRBJ2-7, with 9 bases fitting TRBD1. CDR3 length: 15 residues. V gave up 0 bases and J gave up 6 bases; unmatched junction bases: 6. Germline assignment: CDR1 SGHVS and CDR2 FQNEAQ.